This T cell receptor beta chain was recovered during a study of cytotoxic CD8 clonotypes in ibrutinib-treated CLL. This clone was observed a single time. The table came from immunoSEQ multiplex PCR; TCRdb's copy has only in-frame clones and leaves some out. The table shows about 120,000 clones, with roughly 57% occurring only once. This CDR3 comprises 16 residues. The V gene's germline CDR1 is SGHNT and CDR2 YYREEE (reference sequence). The junction had 10 bases not matched to a gene; V was cut back by 4 bases and J by 3 bases. This TCR came from a human donor with chronic lymphocytic leukemia. The sample consisted of PBMCs, taken after 24 months of ibrutinib treatment. The chain recombines TRBV5-4 with TRBJ1-2; 9 bases fit TRBD1. The CDR3, as DNA: TGTGCCAGCAGCCAAAGAATGGGACAGGGCGACTATGGCTACACCTTC. It specifies CASSQRMGQGDYGYTF. The full variable domain, its missing parts supplied by reference TRBV5-4 and TRBJ1-2, is ETGVTQSPTHLIKTRGQQVTLRCSSQSGHNTVSWYQQALGQGPQFIFQYYREEENGRGNFPPRFSGLQFPNYSSELNVNALELDDSALYLCASSQRMGQGDYGYTFGSGTRLTVV.